Listed here are 28 T cell receptor beta chains from one sample, sequenced in a study of blood T cell repertoires in COVID-19. Generated by immunoSEQ multiplex PCR, the TCRdb table keeps only in-frame clones and is missing some. The repertoire consists of 70,000 to 95,000 clones, with approximately 80% occurring once and the leading ten covering 16%. Sequences were obtained from peripheral blood. The source of these receptors is a human donor in a cohort sampled during active COVID-19.

The rearrangement joins TRBV3-1 (or the pseudogene TRBV3-2) to TRBJ1-1; possibly TRBD1 for D (5 bases). The germline CDR1 and CDR2 sequences are LGHDT and YNNKEL (reference sequence). Trimming shortened V by 8 bases and J by 5 bases, and 18 bases separated the two germline ends. The CDR3 has 14 amino acids. In nucleotides, the CDR3 is TGTGCCAGCGGTCTTGGGGGGTTGGGAACTGAAGCTTTCTTT. It is translated as CASGLGGLGTEAFF.

The table lists this clone with a count of one. The chain has TRBV19 and TRBJ1-1; D might be TRBD1 (6 bases). Per germline, CDR1 LNHDA and CDR2 SQIVND (reference sequence). Between the trimmed V and J ends, which lost 5 bases and 1 base, there was a span of 8 bases. This CDR3 has 13 residues. CDR3: CASSRQENTEAFF. The CDR3 DNA reads TGTGCCAGTAGTCGACAGGAGAACACTGAAGCTTTCTTT. The whole variable domain, filled in from reference TRBV19 and TRBJ1-1, reads DGGITQSPKYLFRKEGQNVTLSCEQNLNHDAMYWYRQDPGQGLRLIYYSQIVNDFQKGDIAEGYSVSREKKESFPLTVTSAQKNPTAFYLCASSRQENTEAFFGQGTRLTVV.

The chain joins TRBV6-5 to TRBJ2-1; 8 bases are a match to TRBD2. V gave up 6 bases and J gave up 6 bases; unmatched junction bases: 4. The CDR3 runs 13 residues. Germline CDR1 and CDR2: MNHEY and SVGAGI. CDR3 in DNA: TGTGCCAGCAGCCGGGGGGGGAGCAATGAGCAGTTCTTC. Protein product: CASSRGGSNEQFF.

The chain joins TRBV7-2 to TRBJ2-1; 12 bases are shared with TRBD2. This CDR3 has 18 amino acids. The germline CDR1 and CDR2 sequences are SGHTA and FQGNSA. V lost 6 bases to trimming and J lost 7 bases; unmatched junction nucleotides: 16. CDR3 residues: CASSKLAGGTARYNEQFF. CDR3 nucleotides: TGTGCCAGCAGTAAGCTAGCGGGAGGGACTGCACGTTATAATGAGCAGTTCTTC.

The chain employs TRBV5-1 and TRBJ1-2, with D hard to call. Per germline, CDR1 SGHRS and CDR2 YFSETQ. The CDR3 contains 12 residues. Trimming pared 1 base from V and 3 bases from J, leaving 4 bases between. CDR3 protein: CASSLFDYGYTF. CDR3 nucleotide sequence: TGCGCCAGCAGCTTGTTCGACTATGGCTACACCTTC.

V usage is TRBV19 and J usage is TRBJ2-2; D is possibly TRBD2 (5 bases). Germline loops: CDR1 LNHDA, CDR2 SQIVND (reference sequence). The CDR3 contains 12 residues. Trimming left V 3 bases short and J 6 bases short, with 5 bases between. CDR3 in amino acids: CASSMRAGELFF. DNA of the CDR3: TGTGCCAGTAGTATGAGGGCCGGGGAGCTGTTTTTT.

This sequence joins TRBV6-5 and TRBJ1-5; D possibly corresponds to TRBD1 (5 bases). This CDR3 contains 15 residues. V dropped 6 bases and J dropped 0 bases, with 12 bases sitting between them. The germline V gene has CDR1 MNHEY and CDR2 SVGAGI. DNA of the CDR3: TGTGCCAGCAGCCGTACAGGATTTAGCAATCAGCCCCAGCATTTT. Protein sequence: CASSRTGFSNQPQHF.

This chain connects TRBV10-3 to TRBJ1-5, with 7 bases fitting TRBD1. This CDR3 is 14 amino acids long. CDR1 is ENHRY, CDR2 SYGVKD, per germline. With 2 bases clipped from V and 4 bases from J, the junction kept 2 bases outside the gene matches. The CDR3: CAISEAGGNQPQHF. DNA for the CDR3: TGTGCCATCAGTGAGGCAGGGGGTAATCAGCCCCAGCATTTT.

The chain is built from TRBV5-1 and TRBJ2-1, with TRBD2 identical over 7 bases. Unmatched junction bases numbered 10, after V lost 4 bases and J lost 3 bases. This CDR3 spans 16 amino acids. CDR1 SGHRS and CDR2 YFSETQ come from the germline V gene. As DNA, the CDR3 is TGCGCCAGCAGCCCCCGTTGGGGGGAGGGCTACAATGAGCAGTTCTTC. Translated, it gives CASSPRWGEGYNEQFF.

CDR3 protein: CASSPGWQGEKLFF. CDR3 sequence (DNA): TGTGCCAGCAGCCCAGGGTGGCAGGGTGAAAAACTGTTTTTT. This chain uses TRBV4-2 with TRBJ1-4; a possible D gene is TRBD1 (5 bases). Germline V lookup: CDR1 LGHNA, CDR2 YNFKEQ. This CDR3 is 14 amino acids long. The ends were cut back, 4 bases at V and 7 bases at J, with 13 bases in the middle.

CDR3 sequence: CATKQGTDNSPLHF. The CDR3 coding sequence is TGTGCCACTAAACAGGGGACAGATAATTCACCCCTCCACTTT. The rearrangement joins TRBV11-2 to TRBJ1-6; TRBD1 aligns across 7 bases. V trimming: 10 bases; J trimming: 5 bases; junction bases outside the gene matches: 8. Germline CDR1 is SGHAT and CDR2 is FQNNGV. This CDR3 contains 14 residues. The entire variable domain, with the rest obtained from reference TRBV11-2 and TRBJ1-6, is as follows: EAGVAQSPRYKIIEKRQSVAFWCNPISGHATLYWYQQILGQGPKLLIQFQNNGVVDDSQLPKDRFSAERLKGVDSTLKIQPAKLEDSAVYLCATKQGTDNSPLHFGNGTRLTVT.

The chain couples TRBV6-5 to TRBJ2-7; 9 nucleotides line up with TRBD1. In germline, CDR1 is MNHEY, CDR2 SVGAGI. The CDR3 consists of 13 residues. The V gene end was trimmed by 7 bases and the J gene end by 5 bases; junction bases not matched to a gene: 6. This chain's CDR3 is CASTRTGVHEQYF. The CDR3 DNA follows: TGTGCCAGCACCCGGACAGGGGTCCACGAGCAGTACTTC.

V gene TRBV5-1 combines with J gene TRBJ2-2, with a tentative D call TRBD1 (5 bases). This CDR3 is built from 16 residues. Per the germline V gene, CDR1 is SGHRS and CDR2 is YFSETQ. Trimming took 1 base from V and 2 from J, leaving 12 bases between them. In DNA, the CDR3 is TGCGCCAGCAGCTTGTCCAGGACACGCAACACCGGGGAGCTGTTTTTT. The encoded protein is CASSLSRTRNTGELFF.

The chain is built from TRBV5-1 and TRBJ2-1; 7 nucleotides align to TRBD2. J lost 7 bases, V lost 3 bases, and 19 bases had no gene match. This CDR3 comprises 18 residues. Germline CDR1 SGHRS, CDR2 YFSETQ. The DNA for the CDR3 is TGCGCCAGCAGCTCTGGATACCGGAGGGCTAGCGGAGCAAATGAGCAGTTCTTC. Translating it yields CASSSGYRRASGANEQFF.

The J gene is TRBJ1-1, the V gene TRBV7-8; 7 bases align to TRBD1. V trimming: 4 bases; J trimming: 4 bases; junction bases outside the gene matches: 6. Germline V gives CDR1 SGHVS, CDR2 FQNEAQ. The CDR3 totals 14 residues. The CDR3 region has the DNA TGTGCCAGCAGCTCCCAGACAGGGAGCACTGAAGCTTTCTTT. This codes for CASSSQTGSTEAFF. The full variable domain, rest sourced from reference TRBV7-8 and TRBJ1-1, is GAGVSQSPRYKVAKRGQDVALRCDPISGHVSLFWYQQALGQGPEFLTYFQNEAQLDKSGLPSDRFFAERPEGSVSTLKIQRTQQEDSAVYLCASSSQTGSTEAFFGQGTRLTVV.

This sequence joins TRBV5-5 and TRBJ2-5; the match to TRBD2 covers 10 bases. Germline V gives CDR1 SGHKS, CDR2 YYEKEE (reference sequence). This CDR3 contains 16 residues. V trimming: 6 bases; J trimming: 4 bases; junction bases outside the gene matches: 12. This chain's CDR3 is CASNTRLAGILETQYF. The CDR3 DNA follows: TGTGCCAGCAACACCAGACTAGCGGGTATTCTAGAGACCCAGTACTTC.

The gene calls are TRBV28 and TRBJ1-5; D is uncertain. CDR3 length: 15 residues. From germline, CDR1 is MDHEN and CDR2 SYDVKM. V dropped 5 bases and J dropped 0 bases, with 11 bases sitting between them. The CDR3 DNA follows: TGTGCCAGCAGTCCCCAGGTTATTAGCAATCAGCCCCAGCATTTT. It translates to CASSPQVISNQPQHF.

This chain links TRBV29-1 with TRBJ2-5; possibly TRBD2 for D (5 bases). This CDR3 has 12 residues. CDR1 and CDR2 (germline): SQVTM, ANQGSEA. V lost 4 bases to trimming and J lost 2 bases, with 8 bases between them. CDR3 nucleotides: TGCAGCGTTGCCCGGGGACAAGAGACCCAGTACTTC. Its protein is CSVARGQETQYF.

The CDR3 coding sequence is TGTGCCAGCAGTTACCAAGCGGGGGGAGACACCGGGGAGCTGTTTTTT. Translation gives CASSYQAGGDTGELFF. The V call is TRBV6-5, the J call TRBJ2-2, with 9 bases that match TRBD2. This CDR3 is 16 amino acids long. V lost 2 bases and J lost 3; bases outside the gene matches: 4. The V gene's germline CDR1 is MNHEY and CDR2 SVGAGI.

There are a few counts of this clone. V gene TRBV6-1 combines with J gene TRBJ2-3, with a tentative D call TRBD2 (5 bases). Germline V lookup: CDR1 MNHNS, CDR2 SASEGT. The CDR3 runs 16 residues. The germline V and J ends were trimmed by 2 bases and 6 bases, with 18 bases remaining between them. CDR3 sequence (DNA): TGTGCCAGCAGTGAAATGGGAGTGGAGTTCCGGGATACGCAGTATTTT. Translating gives CASSEMGVEFRDTQYF.

This clone showed up just once. The V gene is TRBV5-4, the J gene TRBJ2-3, with a weak D call TRBD1 (6 bases). Per germline, CDR1 SGHNT and CDR2 YYREEE (reference sequence). Trimming took off 0 bases at V and 6 bases at J, with 8 bases between the two ends. There are 13 residues in the CDR3. The CDR3 sequence: CASSLDQGDTQYF. The CDR3 DNA reads as TGTGCCAGCAGCTTGGACCAGGGGGATACGCAGTATTTT.

In this sample, this clone turned up once. V usage is TRBV15 and J usage is TRBJ2-7, with TRBD2 matching 7 bases. V lost 1 base and J lost 2; bases outside the gene matches: 5. The V gene's germline CDR1 is LNHNV and CDR2 YYDKDF (reference sequence). The CDR3 consists of 15 residues. CDR3 sequence reads: CATSRVSGQAYEQYF. The CDR3 nucleotides read TGTGCCACCAGCAGAGTTAGCGGGCAAGCCTACGAGCAGTACTTC.

The rearrangement joins TRBV30 to TRBJ1-1; D might be TRBD1 (5 bases). In germline, CDR1 is GTSNPN, CDR2 SVGIG (reference sequence). The V end was cut by 2 bases, the J end by 7 bases, with 8 bases between. The CDR3 is 11 residues long. DNA of the CDR3: TGTGCCTGGAGTCCTAGGGGTGAAGCTTTCTTT. The encoded protein is CAWSPRGEAFF.

The chain joins TRBV27 to TRBJ1-1, with D unresolved. The V and J ends lost 4 bases and 4 bases respectively, with 10 bases between them. Germline V gene lookup returns CDR1 MNHEY and CDR2 SMNVEV (reference sequence). The CDR3 sequence is 13 residues long. The CDR3, as DNA: TGTGCCAGCAGTTCCCTCGGGTCCACTGAAGCTTTCTTT. This encodes CASSSLGSTEAFF.

With respect to this clone: This specimen includes other DNA sequences encoding the same CDR3. This chain connects TRBV6-6 to TRBJ2-7; D is undetermined. Germline V gene data show CDR1 as MNHNY and CDR2 as SVGAGI (reference sequence). The V and J ends lost 0 bases and 2 bases respectively, with 8 bases between them. The CDR3 has 14 amino acids. CDR3 residues: CASSYSDKAYEQYF. In DNA form, the CDR3 reads TGTGCCAGCAGTTACTCCGACAAGGCCTACGAGCAGTACTTC.

The rearrangement links TRBV3-1 (or the pseudogene TRBV3-2) to TRBJ2-5, with 15 nucleotides matching TRBD2. Germline V gene sequence: CDR1 LGHDT, CDR2 YNNKEL (reference sequence). The CDR3 sequence is 16 residues long. After removal of 2 bases from V and 3 bases from J, the junction contained 1 base not matched to a gene. The chain's CDR3 is CASSQRTSGREETQYF. CDR3 coding DNA: TGTGCCAGCAGCCAAAGGACTAGCGGGAGGGAAGAGACCCAGTACTTC.

CDR3 sequence reads: CAISGRENEKLFF. The CDR3 region has the DNA TGTGCCATCAGCGGGAGGGAAAATGAAAAACTGTTTTTT. The rearrangement links TRBV10-3 to TRBJ1-4; D unresolved. Germline lookup yields CDR1 ENHRY and CDR2 SYGVKD. V gave up 6 bases and J gave up 5 bases, with 10 bases separating them. The length of the CDR3 is 13 residues.

The rearrangement joins TRBV20-1 to TRBJ1-1, with a weak D call TRBD1 (6 bases). V was clipped by 5 bases and J by 4 bases, with 8 bases between them. Germline V lookup: CDR1 DFQATT, CDR2 SNEGSKA (reference sequence). The CDR3 has 11 residues. The CDR3 DNA reads as TGCAGTGCTGGGGGCGGCACTGAAGCTTTCTTT. This codes for CSAGGGTEAFF.